The 32 T cell receptor beta chains below come from one sample, sequenced in a study of CXCR3-negative and CXCR3-positive naive CD8 T cells. Carrying UMI labels, the TRB cDNA libraries were prepared through 5' RACE. Each CDR3 protein gets one entry in TCRdb, which reprocessed the 5' RACE reads and gives no DNA. The sample has about 62,000 distinct CDR3 sequences. What was sequenced was naive CXCR3- CD8+ T cells from blood. Subset reported: CD45RO-CCR7+CD27+CD95- naive CD8+ T cells lacking CXCR3 (TNR3-). These receptors originate from a human donor in good health. Some clones in this sample may be carry-over from other donors' samples.

This chain joins TRBV5-6 and TRBJ2-7. This CDR3 has 14 residues. Germline V gene sequence: CDR1 SGHDT, CDR2 YYEEEE. CDR3: CASSLGPTSYEQYF. Supplemented by reference TRBV5-6 and TRBJ2-7, the full variable domain reads DAGVTQSPTHLIKTRGQQVTLRCSPKSGHDTVSWYQQALGQGPQFIFQYYEEEERQRGNFPDRFSGHQFPNYSSELNVNALLLGDSALYLCASSLGPTSYEQYFGPGTRLTVT.

The chain uses TRBV13 and TRBJ1-2; checking the TCRdb D call of TRBD1 is not possible without DNA. The CDR3 runs 13 residues. Germline lookup yields CDR1 PRHDT and CDR2 FYEKMQ (reference sequence). CDR3 residues: CASSPTGPRGYTF.

The V call is TRBV29-1, the J call TRBJ2-2; TCRdb proposes TRBD1, but this gene call is untestable without DNA. This CDR3 region has 14 residues. Germline V lookup: CDR1 SQVTM, CDR2 ANQGSEA. This chain's CDR3 is CSVRTGAGTGELFF.

V is TRBV5-1 and J is TRBJ2-3. Germline V CDR1 and CDR2: SGHRS, YFSETQ. The CDR3 runs to 12 residues. The CDR3 here is CASSLKGDTQYF.

This chain links TRBV29-1 with TRBJ1-2; lacking DNA, the TRBD1 call made by TCRdb goes unchecked. The CDR3 spans 17 residues. CDR1 and CDR2 (germline): SQVTM, ANQGSEA. The CDR3 region is CSVEPAGFGPTNYGYTF.

The chain links TRBV7-9 to TRBJ2-1; the D gene TCRdb calls, TRBD1, cannot be checked with no DNA. The CDR3 sequence is 14 residues long. Germline CDR1 and CDR2: SEHNR and FQNEAQ (reference sequence). Here the CDR3 reads CASSRQGPLKEQFF.

This chain links TRBV20-1 with TRBJ2-7. Germline V gives CDR1 DFQATT, CDR2 SNEGSKA (reference sequence). The length of the CDR3 is 12 residues. The CDR3 sequence: CSAAGVIYEQYF.

The chain links TRBV6-2 or TRBV6-3 to TRBJ1-4. The germline V gene has CDR1 MNHEY and CDR2 SVGEGT. This CDR3 is 14 amino acids long. This chain's CDR3 is CASKPTSYIEKLFF.

The chain has TRBV28 and TRBJ2-7; TCRdb's D call of TRBD1 is untestable without DNA. Germline V gives CDR1 MDHEN, CDR2 SYDVKM. The CDR3 totals 16 residues. CDR3 sequence: CASSPPRSRGRYEQYF.

The CDR3 loop reads CASSARTSGTDTQYF. J is TRBJ2-3 and V is TRBV6-4; the TCRdb call, TRBD2, lacks DNA for checking. The CDR3 is made up of 15 amino acids. Germline V gives CDR1 MRHNA, CDR2 SNTAGT.

The chain recombines TRBV7-9 with TRBJ2-1; the D call from TCRdb, TRBD2, cannot be confirmed without DNA. CDR3 length: 17 residues. Germline V gene sequence: CDR1 SEHNR, CDR2 FQNEAQ (reference sequence). The CDR3 here is CASSPRLAGGVYNEQFF.

V is TRBV4-2 and J is TRBJ2-1; with no DNA, the TCRdb D assignment of TRBD1 cannot be verified. CDR3 length equals 15 residues. Germline V lookup: CDR1 LGHNA, CDR2 YNFKEQ. CDR3 residues: CASSQVQRAYNEQFF.

The chain joins TRBV20-1 to TRBJ1-6. The V gene's germline CDR1 is DFQATT and CDR2 SNEGSKA (reference sequence). This CDR3 is 14 amino acids long. CDR3 region: CSARAGPTGSPLHF.

CDR3 residues: CSAELGPFPEAFF. J is TRBJ1-1 and V is TRBV20-1; there is no DNA to check the TCRdb D call of TRBD1. Germline values: CDR1 DFQATT, CDR2 SNEGSKA (reference sequence). CDR3 length: 13 residues.

This sequence joins TRBV5-5 and TRBJ2-7; TCRdb's assignment of TRBD1 cannot be checked, as there is no DNA. The CDR3 sequence is 14 residues long. The V gene's germline CDR1 is SGHKS and CDR2 YYEKEE (reference sequence). CDR3 region: CASSAGTGGFEQYF.

The chain combines TRBV5-1 with TRBJ1-2; the TCRdb call, TRBD1, lacks DNA for checking. The CDR3 length is 14 residues. CDR1 is SGHRS, CDR2 YFSETQ, per germline. CDR3: CASRDPGQLYGYTF.

This chain uses TRBV29-1 with TRBJ2-6; TCRdb's D call of TRBD1 is untestable without DNA. Germline V CDR1 and CDR2: SQVTM, ANQGSEA. CDR3 length: 18 residues. The CDR3 is CSVVLMDRVLPGANVLTF.

The V gene is TRBV6-2 or TRBV6-3, the J gene TRBJ2-7. The germline V gene encodes CDR1 MNHEY and CDR2 SVGEGT. The CDR3 is made up of 11 amino acids. This CDR3 is CASSIDYEQYF.

J is TRBJ2-1 and V is TRBV6-5; TCRdb's assignment of TRBD2 cannot be checked, as there is no DNA. The CDR3 is 17 amino acids. Germline assignment: CDR1 MNHEY and CDR2 SVGAGI. The CDR3 reads CASSLNTAGGKYNEQFF.

This chain joins TRBV6-5 and TRBJ2-3. The CDR3 is 13 amino acids. The V gene's germline CDR1 is MNHEY and CDR2 SVGAGI. CDR3 loop: CASRPNLWDTQYF.

The chain links TRBV11-2 to TRBJ2-1; TCRdb gives TRBD1 as the D gene, but with no DNA this cannot be confirmed. The CDR3 has 17 residues. The germline CDR1 and CDR2 sequences are SGHAT and FQNNGV. This CDR3 reads CASSLGLSGGSYNEQFF.

The V gene is TRBV7-2, the J gene TRBJ2-1; the D call from TCRdb, TRBD2, cannot be confirmed without DNA. The germline V gene has CDR1 SGHTA and CDR2 FQGNSA. The CDR3 has 17 amino acids. CDR3 sequence reads: CASSSGLAGGRYNEQFF.

The chain uses TRBV2 and TRBJ2-5; as DNA is missing, the TRBD1 call by TCRdb cannot be tested. CDR3 length: 15 amino acids. The germline gives CDR1 SNHLY, CDR2 FYNNEI. The chain's CDR3 is CASSPFRGRLETQYF. The full variable domain, its missing parts supplied by reference TRBV2 and TRBJ2-5, is EPEVTQTPSHQVTQMGQEVILRCVPISNHLYFYWYRQILGQKVEFLVSFYNNEISEKSEIFDDQFSVERPDGSNFTLKIRSTKLEDSAMYFCASSPFRGRLETQYFGPGTRLLVL.

The V and J genes are TRBV28 and TRBJ2-7; there is no DNA to check the TCRdb D call of TRBD1. Per the germline V gene, CDR1 is MDHEN and CDR2 is SYDVKM. CDR3 length: 16 residues. The CDR3 loop is CASSLRGTAISYEQYF.

The chain links TRBV3-2 to TRBJ1-1. TRBV3-2 is classified as a pseudogene. The CDR3 spans 17 residues. The CDR3 loop reads CASSQNGAQRTETEAFF.

The J gene is TRBJ2-5, the V gene TRBV20-1; TCRdb's D call, TRBD1, is unchecked because there is no DNA. Germline-derived CDR1 and CDR2 are DFQATT and SNEGSKA (reference sequence). This CDR3 comprises 14 residues. The chain's CDR3 is CSARGGTVTETQYF.

This chain connects TRBV27 to TRBJ2-1; TCRdb outputs TRBD2, but without DNA this stays unchecked. The CDR3 has 16 residues. The germline V gene encodes CDR1 MNHEY and CDR2 SMNVEV (reference sequence). The chain's CDR3 is CASSLEAARPYNEQFF.

The V call is TRBV7-6, the J call TRBJ1-1; TCRdb gives TRBD1 as the D gene, but with no DNA this cannot be confirmed. The CDR3 length is 16 residues. The germline CDR1 and CDR2 sequences are SGHVS and FNYEAQ. Here the CDR3 reads CASSSGQRGGRTEAFF.

J is TRBJ2-1 and V is TRBV7-3; no DNA is available, so the TRBD1 call from TCRdb remains unchecked. CDR1 is SGHTA, CDR2 FQGTGA, per germline. The CDR3 totals 15 residues. CDR3: CASSLRGDTYNEQFF.

The chain couples TRBV28 to TRBJ2-7; TCRdb calls TRBD1, which cannot be checked without DNA. There are 14 residues in the CDR3. Per the germline V gene, CDR1 is MDHEN and CDR2 is SYDVKM. The CDR3 reads CASSPLRGAVEQYF. Full variable domain (remainder filled in from reference TRBV28 and TRBJ2-7): DVKVTQSSRYLVKRTGEKVFLECVQDMDHENMFWYRQDPGLGLRLIYFSYDVKMKEKGDIPEGYSVSREKKERFSLILESASTNQTSMYLCASSPLRGAVEQYFGPGTRLTVT.

V gene TRBV11-2 combines with J gene TRBJ2-4; lacking DNA, the TRBD2 call made by TCRdb goes unchecked. CDR1 and CDR2 (germline): SGHAT, FQNNGV. The CDR3 runs to 16 residues. The CDR3 spells CASSSRLAAAKNIQYF.

The chain combines TRBV7-6 with TRBJ2-7; TCRdb returns TRBD2, unconfirmable since there is no DNA. This CDR3 contains 15 residues. Germline CDR1 and CDR2: SGHVS and FNYEAQ. CDR3 residues: CASSFSDSGTYEQYF.